The table lists the clone carrying this T cell receptor beta chain with a few counts. Antigen unknown. Trimming at V came to 6 bases and at J to 9 bases, leaving 8 bases not matched to a gene. CDR3 length: 13 residues. This specimen comes from a study of identical twins. Whole-study findings and limits: Researchers caution that invariant MAIT and iNKT cells could partly confound zero-insertion analyses.

A universal primer site arose from template switching, and cDNA bore unique molecular identifiers. TCRdb analysed the 5' RACE reads with MiXCR anew, one entry per CDR3 protein. Of 550,000 to 700,000 distinct CDR3 sequences detected, 7.5% to 10% appear once; the ten largest clones hold 2.5% to 3%. These same records also appear under a second study, on yellow fever vaccine responses in identical twins.

This TCR was sampled from a woman aged 18-29 years in good health. The specimen was PBMCs. The V call is TRBV12-3 or TRBV12-4, the J call TRBJ1-2, with 9 bases aligning to TRBD1. CDR3 sequence reads: CASSYDRGSSYTF. Written as DNA, the CDR3 is TGTGCCAGCAGCTACGACAGGGGGAGTAGCTACACCTTC.